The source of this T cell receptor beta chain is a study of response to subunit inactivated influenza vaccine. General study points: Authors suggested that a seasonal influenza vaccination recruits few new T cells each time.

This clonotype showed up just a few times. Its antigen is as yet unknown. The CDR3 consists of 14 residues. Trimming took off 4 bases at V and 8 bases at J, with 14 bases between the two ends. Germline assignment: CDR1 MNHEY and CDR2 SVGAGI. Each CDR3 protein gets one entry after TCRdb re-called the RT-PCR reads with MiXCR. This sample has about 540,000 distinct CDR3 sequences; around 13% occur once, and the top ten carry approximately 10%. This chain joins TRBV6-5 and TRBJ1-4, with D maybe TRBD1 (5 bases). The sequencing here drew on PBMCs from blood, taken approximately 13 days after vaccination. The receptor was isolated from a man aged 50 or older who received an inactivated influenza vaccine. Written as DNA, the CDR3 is TGTGCCAGCAGTTCCCGTGGGGGACGGGAAAAACTGTTTTTT. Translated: CASSSRGGREKLFF.